These 21 T cell receptor beta chains were sequenced from one sample in a study of shared clonotypes between healthy human individuals (dated by TCRdb to about 2020). Libraries were made using the immunoSEQ multiplex PCR assay. Not all clones reach the TCRdb copy of this immuneACCESS table, which keeps in-frame sequences only. Checked studies attribute under half of the gap to unresolved V genes and leave the rest unexplained. The table for this sample lists 950,000 to 1,200,000 clones; roughly 80% of them were counted only once. Together, the top ten hold roughly 0.9% of the sample. The material sequenced was memory CD4+ T cells from PBMCs. The cell subset or site tag for this specimen amounts to: CD45RA-negative fraction. All receptors come from a man between 18 and 35 years old in good health. Some clones in this sample may be carry-over from other donors' samples.

As for this clone: The junction does not match germline at one end; this may be a read error. V and J are TRBV5-1 and TRBJ2-7; D may be TRBD1 (6 bases). This CDR3 is built from 14 residues. Per the germline V gene, CDR1 is SGHRS and CDR2 is YFSETQ. DNA for the CDR3: TGCGCCAGCAGACAGGACAGTGGGGGCTACGCGCAGTACTTC. It codes for CASRQDSGGYAQYF.

This clone was found a few times. This chain connects TRBV27 to TRBJ1-1, with D unresolved. Trimming left V 8 bases short and J 0 bases short, with 10 bases between. The CDR3 is made up of 13 amino acids. Per the germline V gene, CDR1 is MNHEY and CDR2 is SMNVEV (reference sequence). CDR3 sequence reads: CASSYKMNTEAFF. CDR3 DNA sequence: TGTGCCAGCTCTTATAAGATGAACACTGAAGCTTTCTTT.

For this clone: This same CDR3 is encoded by further DNA sequences in the sample. The CDR3 DNA sequence: TGTGCCAGCTCACCAGGGACGAAAGAGACCCAGTACTTC. Translated, it gives CASSPGTKETQYF. This chain joins TRBV18 and TRBJ2-5, with D possibly called TRBD1 or TRBD2 (5 bases each). Trimming stripped 2 bases from V and 3 bases from J, with 7 bases between. This CDR3 is 13 amino acids long. Germline V gene sequence: CDR1 KGHSH, CDR2 LQKENI.

V is TRBV28 and J is TRBJ1-5, with D possibly being TRBD1 (6 bases). The CDR3 is 15 amino acids. The germline V gene encodes CDR1 MDHEN and CDR2 SYDVKM. V lost 2 bases to trimming and J lost 7 bases, with 15 bases between them. The DNA for the CDR3 is TGTGCCAGCAGTTTAGCCGGGGGGCATTTACAGCCCCAGCATTTT. This gives the protein CASSLAGGHLQPQHF.

The chain combines TRBV19 with TRBJ2-7, with 9 nucleotides matching TRBD1. This CDR3 has 15 residues. CDR1 is LNHDA, CDR2 SQIVND, per germline (reference sequence). V shed 3 bases, J shed 4 bases, and the junction held 7 bases outside the gene matches. CDR3 region: CASSIAGTGKYEQYF. CDR3 DNA: TGTGCCAGTAGTATCGCCGGGACAGGGAAGTACGAGCAGTACTTC.

This chain connects TRBV9 to TRBJ2-7, with D possibly called TRBD1 or TRBD2 (5 bases each). This CDR3 has 15 residues. CDR1 is SGDLS, CDR2 YYNGEE, per germline. V was trimmed by 5 bases and J by 3 bases, leaving 18 bases between them. Here the CDR3 DNA reads TGTGCCAGCAGTGGGGGAGATGCCAGGGTCTACGAGCAGTACTTC. The encoded protein is CASSGGDARVYEQYF.

The rearrangement uses TRBV19 and TRBJ1-2, with D maybe TRBD1 (5 bases). Trimming left V 3 bases short and J 4 bases short, with 12 bases between. The CDR3 contains 14 residues. CDR1 is LNHDA and CDR2 is SQIVND in the germline V gene (reference sequence). CDR3 sequence: CASSIPGFSYGYTF. DNA of the CDR3: TGTGCCAGTAGTATCCCAGGGTTTAGCTATGGCTACACCTTC. The full variable domain, in which reference TRBV19 and TRBJ1-2 provide the parts outside the CDR3, is DGGITQSPKYLFRKEGQNVTLSCEQNLNHDAMYWYRQDPGQGLRLIYYSQIVNDFQKGDIAEGYSVSREKKESFPLTVTSAQKNPTAFYLCASSIPGFSYGYTFGSGTRLTVV.

This chain links TRBV28 with TRBJ2-3, with D tentatively TRBD1 (5 bases). The CDR3 is made up of 11 amino acids. Trimming pared 6 bases from V and 7 bases from J, leaving 8 bases between. Germline V CDR1 and CDR2: MDHEN, SYDVKM. CDR3 sequence (DNA): TGTGCCAGCAGGCGGACACATACGCAGTATTTT. Translating gives CASRRTHTQYF.

This clone was seen a handful of times. The chain couples TRBV19 to TRBJ1-1; D is unresolved. Trimming stripped 7 bases from V and 1 base from J, with 16 bases between. The CDR3 is 15 residues long. CDR1 is LNHDA, CDR2 SQIVND, per germline (reference sequence). The CDR3 region has the DNA TGTGCCAGTAAGGGTTCGGCACAGAGGAACACTGAAGCTTTCTTT. It encodes CASKGSAQRNTEAFF.

J is TRBJ1-1 and V is TRBV5-6; D is unresolved. CDR1 is SGHDT, CDR2 YYEEEE, per germline. The CDR3 covers 15 residues. V gave up 3 bases and J gave up 4 bases, with 16 bases separating them. CDR3 sequence: CASSSAGLLITEAFF. In nucleotides, the CDR3 is TGTGCCAGCAGCTCCGCCGGCCTCTTAATCACTGAAGCTTTCTTT.

Concerning this clone itself: A far larger clone is one nucleotide away, so this likely arose from a read error. This sample includes further DNA sequences coding for the same CDR3. The V gene is TRBV2, the J gene TRBJ1-1; no clear D gene. The V gene lost 3 bases and the J gene lost 5 bases, with 13 bases spanning the gap. The CDR3 has 14 amino acids. CDR1 SNHLY and CDR2 FYNNEI come from the germline V gene. The CDR3 DNA follows: TGTGCCAGCAGTGAGGCTGTAAAACTGACTGAAGCTTTCTTT. Translated: CASSEAVKLTEAFF.

In its sample, this clone was seen a few times. The chain links TRBV4-3 to TRBJ2-6, with TRBD1 identical over 7 bases. V trimming: 1 base; J trimming: 3 bases; junction bases outside the gene matches: 9. This CDR3 is 18 amino acids long. The germline CDR1 and CDR2 sequences are LGHNA and YSLEER. This CDR3 reads CASSQGGTGAGGANVLTF. CDR3 DNA sequence: TGCGCCAGCAGCCAAGGAGGCACAGGGGCGGGTGGGGCCAACGTCCTGACTTTC.

The gene calls are TRBV6-1 and TRBJ1-1; D is uncertain. CDR1 is MNHNS and CDR2 is SASEGT in the germline V gene. The V end lost 1 base, the J end lost 7 bases, and 7 bases lay between the germline ends. This CDR3 has 12 residues. The CDR3: CASSEGVNEAFF. The CDR3 region has the DNA TGTGCCAGCAGTGAAGGGGTCAATGAAGCTTTCTTT.

This rearrangement joins TRBV7-9 to TRBJ1-1; D uncertain. The length of the CDR3 is 13 residues. The germline CDR1 and CDR2 sequences are SEHNR and FQNEAQ (reference sequence). Trimming removed 2 bases at V and 3 bases at J, with 7 bases between. CDR3 sequence reads: CASSLRVDTEAFF. CDR3 nucleotide sequence: TGTGCCAGCAGCTTACGGGTCGACACTGAAGCTTTCTTT.

The chain links TRBV5-1 to TRBJ1-4; 8 bases align to TRBD1. This CDR3 is built from 13 residues. After removal of 4 bases from V and 8 bases from J, the junction contained 4 bases not matched to a gene. Germline V CDR1 and CDR2: SGHRS, YFSETQ. The CDR3 spells CASSPAGGEKLFF. CDR3 sequence (DNA): TGCGCCAGCAGCCCTGCAGGGGGCGAAAAACTGTTTTTT. The full variable domain, with the rest looked up from reference TRBV5-1 and TRBJ1-4, is KAGVTQTPRYLIKTRGQQVTLSCSPISGHRSVSWYQQTPGQGLQFLFEYFSETQRNKGNFPGRFSGRQFSNSRSEMNVSTLELGDSALYLCASSPAGGEKLFFGSGTQLSVL.

Here the CDR3 reads CASSRSREGEQYF. DNA of the CDR3: TGTGCCAGTAGTCGGTCCAGGGAGGGCGAGCAGTACTTC. The V gene is TRBV19, the J gene TRBJ2-7, with 7 bases that match TRBD2. The junction had 7 bases not matched to a gene; V was cut back by 5 bases and J by 6 bases. The CDR3 is 13 amino acids. Germline CDR1 and CDR2: LNHDA and SQIVND (reference sequence).

CDR3 DNA: TGTGCCTGGAGCATACAGGGGAATAATGAAAAACTGTTTTTT. This gives the protein CAWSIQGNNEKLFF. The chain is built from TRBV30 and TRBJ1-4, with 7 nucleotides matching TRBD1. From germline, CDR1 is GTSNPN and CDR2 SVGIG (reference sequence). CDR3 length: 14 amino acids. Trimming took 3 bases from V and 4 from J; bases not matched to a gene: 5.

The chain joins TRBV11-3 to TRBJ2-3; D is unclear. Germline-derived CDR1 and CDR2 are SGHNT and YENEEA. CDR3 length: 14 residues. Trimming cost V 0 bases and J 4 bases, with 8 bases left between them. CDR3 region: CASSLEGVPDTQYF. The CDR3 DNA sequence: TGTGCCAGCAGCTTAGAGGGCGTTCCAGATACGCAGTATTTT.

The gene calls are TRBV7-9 and TRBJ2-7; a possible D gene is TRBD2 (5 bases). CDR1 is SEHNR, CDR2 FQNEAQ, per germline (reference sequence). CDR3 length: 14 residues. Trimming stripped 5 bases from V and 5 bases from J, with 16 bases between. CDR3 in DNA: TGTGCCAGCAGCCCTGAGGCGAGGGCCCACGAGCAGTACTTC. Translation gives CASSPEARAHEQYF.

The CDR3 is CASSVAGGSYNEQFF. In DNA, the CDR3 is TGTGCCAGCAGTGTGGCGGGAGGTTCATACAATGAGCAGTTCTTC. The chain employs TRBV25-1 and TRBJ2-1; 8 bases match TRBD2. The CDR3 contains 15 residues. Germline V gene lookup returns CDR1 MGHDK and CDR2 SYGVNS. V lost 4 bases, J lost 4 bases, and 6 bases stayed unmatched.

This rearrangement joins TRBV10-3 to TRBJ1-2; D is unresolved. The ends were cut back, 2 bases at V and 4 bases at J, with 11 bases in the middle. The CDR3 consists of 14 residues. CDR1 and CDR2 from the germline V gene are ENHRY and SYGVKD. CDR3 bases: TGTGCCATCAGTGAGCAGGCGGACCTCTATGGCTACACCTTC. Translating gives CAISEQADLYGYTF.